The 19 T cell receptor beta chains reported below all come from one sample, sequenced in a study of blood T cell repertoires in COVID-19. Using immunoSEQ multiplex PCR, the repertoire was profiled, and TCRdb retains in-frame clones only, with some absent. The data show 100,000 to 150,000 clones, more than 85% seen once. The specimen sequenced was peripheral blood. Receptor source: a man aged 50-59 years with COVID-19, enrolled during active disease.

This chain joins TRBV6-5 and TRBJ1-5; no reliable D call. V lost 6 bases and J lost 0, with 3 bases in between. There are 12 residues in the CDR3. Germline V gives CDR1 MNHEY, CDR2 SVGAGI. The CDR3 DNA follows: TGTGCCAGCAGGTATAGCAATCAGCCCCAGCATTTT. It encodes CASRYSNQPQHF.

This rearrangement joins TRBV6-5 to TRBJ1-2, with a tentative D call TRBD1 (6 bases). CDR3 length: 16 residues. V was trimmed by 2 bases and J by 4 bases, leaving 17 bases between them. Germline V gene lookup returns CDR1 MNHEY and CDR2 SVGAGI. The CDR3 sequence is CASSYVRLQGRYGYTF. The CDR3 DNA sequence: TGTGCCAGCAGTTACGTCCGCTTACAGGGACGCTATGGCTACACCTTC.

CDR3: CASSSGAHGDTQYF. The CDR3 DNA is TGTGCCAGCAGCTCGGGAGCCCACGGAGATACGCAGTATTTT. This chain joins TRBV5-4 and TRBJ2-3; perhaps TRBD2 as D (6 bases). CDR3 length: 14 amino acids. Germline V gives CDR1 SGHNT, CDR2 YYREEE (reference sequence). V lost 3 bases to trimming and J lost 5 bases, with 13 bases between them.

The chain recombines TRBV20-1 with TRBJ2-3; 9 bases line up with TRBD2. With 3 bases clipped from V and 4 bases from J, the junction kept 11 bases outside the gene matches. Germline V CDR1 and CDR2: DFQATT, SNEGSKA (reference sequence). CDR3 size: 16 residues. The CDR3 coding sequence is TGCAGTGCTAGTGCTCGGGCGGGGGGGTTCTCAGATACGCAGTATTTT. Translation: CSASARAGGFSDTQYF.

DNA of the CDR3: TGTGCCAGCTCAGCAGGGCCCACTGAAGCTTTCTTT. This gives the protein CASSAGPTEAFF. The chain has TRBV18 and TRBJ1-1; a possible D gene is TRBD1 (5 bases). This CDR3 has 12 residues. Germline assignment: CDR1 KGHSH and CDR2 LQKENI. V lost 5 bases and J 4 bases, leaving 8 bases between the germline ends.

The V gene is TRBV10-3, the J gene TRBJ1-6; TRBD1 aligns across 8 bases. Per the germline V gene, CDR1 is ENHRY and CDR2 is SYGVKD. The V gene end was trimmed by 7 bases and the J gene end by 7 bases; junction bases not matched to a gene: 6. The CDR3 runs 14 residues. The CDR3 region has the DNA TGTGCCATCACCTCGGACAGGGTAAATTCACCCCTCCACTTT. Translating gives CAITSDRVNSPLHF.

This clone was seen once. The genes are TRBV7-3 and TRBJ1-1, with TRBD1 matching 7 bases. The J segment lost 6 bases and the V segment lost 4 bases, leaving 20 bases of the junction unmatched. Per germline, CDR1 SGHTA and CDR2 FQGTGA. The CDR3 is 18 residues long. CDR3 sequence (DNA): TGTGCCAGCAGCTCCCAACAACCGTCACAGGTCCAGGGGGCTGAAGCTTTCTTT. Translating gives CASSSQQPSQVQGAEAFF.

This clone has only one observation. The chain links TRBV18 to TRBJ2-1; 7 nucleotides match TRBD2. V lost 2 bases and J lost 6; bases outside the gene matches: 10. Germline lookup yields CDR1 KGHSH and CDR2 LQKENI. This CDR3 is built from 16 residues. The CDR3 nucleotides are TGTGCCAGCTCACCAAGGGCGGGAGAACCCTCCAATGAGCAGTTCTTC. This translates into CASSPRAGEPSNEQFF.

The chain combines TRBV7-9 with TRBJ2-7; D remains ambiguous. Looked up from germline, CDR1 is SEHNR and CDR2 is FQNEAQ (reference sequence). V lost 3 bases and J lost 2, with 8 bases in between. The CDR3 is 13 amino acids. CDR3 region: CASSFGGAYEQYV. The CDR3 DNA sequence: TGTGCCAGCAGCTTCGGCGGAGCCTACGAGCAGTACGTC.

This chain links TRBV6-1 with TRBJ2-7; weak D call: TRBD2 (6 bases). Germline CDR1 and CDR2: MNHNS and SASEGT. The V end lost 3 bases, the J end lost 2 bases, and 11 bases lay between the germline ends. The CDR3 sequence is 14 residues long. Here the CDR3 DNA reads TGTGCCAGCAGTGAGCGGGACGGCCCCTACGAGCAGTACTTC. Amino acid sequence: CASSERDGPYEQYF.

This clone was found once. The CDR3 nucleotides are TGTGCCACTCTGTCCACGAGTGGTGGCTACACCTTC. It encodes CATLSTSGGYTF. The chain has TRBV28 and TRBJ1-2; D gene uncertain. There are 12 residues in the CDR3. CDR1 and CDR2 from the germline V gene are MDHEN and SYDVKM. Trimming left V 10 bases short and J 7 bases short, with 16 bases between.

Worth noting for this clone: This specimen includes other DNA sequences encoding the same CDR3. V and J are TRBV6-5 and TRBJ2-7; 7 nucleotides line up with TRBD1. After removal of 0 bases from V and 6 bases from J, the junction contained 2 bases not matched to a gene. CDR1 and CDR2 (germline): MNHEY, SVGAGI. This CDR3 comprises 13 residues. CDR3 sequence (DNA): TGTGCCAGCAGTTACTCGACAGGGTCCGAGCAGTACTTC. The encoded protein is CASSYSTGSEQYF.

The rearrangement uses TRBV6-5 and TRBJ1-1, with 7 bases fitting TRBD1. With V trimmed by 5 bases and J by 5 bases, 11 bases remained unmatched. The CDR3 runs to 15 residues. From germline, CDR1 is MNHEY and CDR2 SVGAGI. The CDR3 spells CASSRNYRGETEAFF. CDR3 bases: TGTGCCAGCAGTCGCAACTACAGGGGAGAGACTGAAGCTTTCTTT.

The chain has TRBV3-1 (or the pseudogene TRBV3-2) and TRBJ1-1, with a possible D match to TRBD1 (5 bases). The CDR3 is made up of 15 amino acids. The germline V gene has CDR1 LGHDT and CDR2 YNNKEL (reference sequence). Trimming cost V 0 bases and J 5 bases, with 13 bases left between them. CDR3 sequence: CASSQELPRGTEAFF. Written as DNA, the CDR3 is TGTGCCAGCAGCCAAGAGCTCCCCCGGGGGACTGAAGCTTTCTTT.

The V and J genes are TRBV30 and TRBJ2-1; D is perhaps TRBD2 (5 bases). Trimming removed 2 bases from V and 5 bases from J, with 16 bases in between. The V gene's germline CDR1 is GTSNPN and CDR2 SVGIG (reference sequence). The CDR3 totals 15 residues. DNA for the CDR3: TGTGCCTGGAGTATTCATTTAGCGAGGGACAATGAGCAGTTCTTC. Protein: CAWSIHLARDNEQFF.

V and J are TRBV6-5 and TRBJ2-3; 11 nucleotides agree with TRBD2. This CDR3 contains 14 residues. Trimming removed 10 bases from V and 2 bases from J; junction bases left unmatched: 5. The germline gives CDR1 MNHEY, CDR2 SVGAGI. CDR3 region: CATALAGATDTQYF. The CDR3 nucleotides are TGTGCCACCGCACTAGCGGGAGCCACAGATACGCAGTATTTT.

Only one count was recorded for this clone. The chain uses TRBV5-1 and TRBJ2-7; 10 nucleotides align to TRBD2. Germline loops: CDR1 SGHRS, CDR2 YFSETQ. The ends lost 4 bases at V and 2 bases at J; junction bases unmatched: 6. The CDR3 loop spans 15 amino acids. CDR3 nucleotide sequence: TGCGCCAGCAGCGTAACTAGCGGGGCGACCTACGAGCAGTACTTC. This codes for CASSVTSGATYEQYF.

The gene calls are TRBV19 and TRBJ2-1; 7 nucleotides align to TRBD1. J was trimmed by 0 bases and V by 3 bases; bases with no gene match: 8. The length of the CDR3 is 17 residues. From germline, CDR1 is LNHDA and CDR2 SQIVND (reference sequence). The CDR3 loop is CASSMTADRSSYNEQFF. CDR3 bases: TGTGCCAGTAGTATGACCGCGGACAGGAGCTCCTACAATGAGCAGTTCTTC.

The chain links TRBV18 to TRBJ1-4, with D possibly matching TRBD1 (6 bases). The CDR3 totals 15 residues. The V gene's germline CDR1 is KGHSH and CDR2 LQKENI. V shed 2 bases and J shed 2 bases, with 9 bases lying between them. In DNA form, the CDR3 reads TGTGCCAGCTCACCAAACAGGGAGACTAATGAAAAACTGTTTTTT. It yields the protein CASSPNRETNEKLFF.